One sample yielded the 16 T cell receptor beta chains listed below, sequenced in a study of blood T cell repertoires in COVID-19 (dated by TCRdb to 2020 to 2022). Libraries came from the immunoSEQ multiplex PCR assay. Not all clones reach the TCRdb copy of this immuneACCESS table, which keeps in-frame sequences only. Checked studies attribute under half of the gap to unresolved V genes and leave the rest unexplained. The sample has some 700,000 clones on record, about nine tenths of them singletons. Roughly 0.25% of the sample goes to the ten largest clones. The sequencing input was peripheral blood. These receptors all stem from a woman under 30 with acute or convalescent COVID-19.

The gene calls are TRBV28 and TRBJ1-2, with D possibly being TRBD1 (6 bases). The CDR3 consists of 12 residues. Trimming cost V 10 bases and J 3 bases, with 12 bases left between them. The germline CDR1 and CDR2 sequences are MDHEN and SYDVKM. The DNA of the CDR3 is TGTGCCACCGATGACAGGTACTATGGCTACACCTTC. Encoded protein: CATDDRYYGYTF.

This chain connects TRBV18 to TRBJ2-3; TRBD2 agrees at 7 bases. The germline CDR1 and CDR2 sequences are KGHSH and LQKENI. The CDR3 covers 18 residues. J lost 0 bases, V lost 2 bases, and 11 bases had no gene match. The CDR3 bases are TGTGCCAGCTCACCATTTGCTAGCGGCTACTCTAGCACAGATACGCAGTATTTT. This codes for CASSPFASGYSSTDTQYF.

The genes are TRBV4-3 and TRBJ1-6, with 8 nucleotides matching TRBD1. The ends lost 4 bases at V and 6 bases at J; junction bases unmatched: 8. Germline lookup yields CDR1 LGHNA and CDR2 YSLEER. The CDR3 contains 16 residues. CDR3 sequence: CASSLGGDRTNSPLHF. DNA of the CDR3: TGCGCCAGCAGCCTCGGCGGGGACAGGACTAATTCACCCCTCCACTTT.

This clone was seen only once. The chain combines TRBV19 with TRBJ2-2; a weak D match, TRBD2 (5 bases). Germline-derived CDR1 and CDR2 are LNHDA and SQIVND (reference sequence). V gave up 2 bases and J gave up 6 bases, with 13 bases separating them. CDR3 length equals 15 residues. DNA of the CDR3: TGTGCCAGTAGTATATTGTCCGTCGGGGCCGGGGAGCTGTTTTTT. Its translation: CASSILSVGAGELFF.

This chain links TRBV7-9 with TRBJ2-2; TRBD2 might be the D (6 bases). V was trimmed by 4 bases and J by 4 bases, leaving 16 bases between them. CDR3 size: 16 residues. Germline V gene sequence: CDR1 SEHNR, CDR2 FQNEAQ (reference sequence). CDR3 nucleotides: TGTGCCAGCAGCTCGTCCAGCGGGCGTGGCACCGGGGAGCTGTTTTTT. Encoded protein: CASSSSSGRGTGELFF. The full variable domain, rest sourced from reference TRBV7-9 and TRBJ2-2, is DTGVSQNPRHKITKRGQNVTFRCDPISEHNRLYWYRQTLGQGPEFLTYFQNEAQLEKSRLLSDRFSAERPKGSFSTLEIQRTEQGDSAMYLCASSSSSGRGTGELFFGEGSRLTVL.

The gene calls are TRBV18 and TRBJ1-6; 7 bases are shared with TRBD1. The CDR3 runs to 15 residues. The V segment lost 2 bases and the J segment 9 bases; nucleotides outside the gene matches: 7. Germline V gene data show CDR1 as KGHSH and CDR2 as LQKENI. CDR3 protein: CASSPSKAGGSPLHF. Written as DNA, the CDR3 is TGTGCCAGCTCACCATCCAAGGCAGGGGGTTCACCCCTCCACTTT.

This sequence joins TRBV6-4 and TRBJ2-3; a weak D match, TRBD2 (7 bases). The germline gives CDR1 MRHNA, CDR2 SNTAGT. V lost 6 bases to trimming and J lost 5 bases, with 15 bases between them. This CDR3 has 14 residues. CDR3 in amino acids: CASREGGAGDTQYF. The CDR3 bases are TGTGCCAGCAGAGAGGGGGGGGCAGGAGATACGCAGTATTTT.

CDR3 residues: CASSRGTVPYGYTF. For the CDR3, the DNA is TGTGCCAGCAGCCGAGGGACAGTTCCCTATGGCTACACCTTC. V is TRBV27 and J is TRBJ1-2; 7 bases are shared with TRBD1. Per the germline V gene, CDR1 is MNHEY and CDR2 is SMNVEV (reference sequence). J gave up 4 bases and V 6 bases, and 8 bases lay outside the gene matches. The CDR3 is made up of 14 amino acids.

The V call is TRBV9, the J call TRBJ2-2; D is uncertain. The CDR3 runs to 13 residues. CDR1 and CDR2 (germline): SGDLS, YYNGEE. Trimming removed 0 bases from V and 7 bases from J, with 7 bases in between. CDR3 in amino acids: CASSVDRSGELFF. The CDR3 DNA follows: TGTGCCAGCAGCGTAGATAGAAGCGGGGAGCTGTTTTTT.

V is TRBV21-1 and J is TRBJ1-4; the D call TRBD1 from the table was never checked on the DNA. TRBV21-1 counts as a pseudogene. The CDR3 covers 15 residues. In nucleotides, the CDR3 is TGTGCCAGCAGCAATGGGGACAGGGGTCGTGAAAAACTGTTTTTT. Its translation: CASSNGDRGREKLFF.

The rearrangement uses TRBV13 and TRBJ1-5; D gene ambiguous. Trimming stripped 0 bases from V and 2 bases from J, with 11 bases between. The CDR3 contains 16 residues. In germline, CDR1 is PRHDT, CDR2 FYEKMQ (reference sequence). The CDR3 region is CASSLGPPYGNQPQHF. CDR3 coding DNA: TGTGCCAGCAGCTTAGGCCCCCCCTATGGCAATCAGCCCCAGCATTTT. The variable domain in full, completed from reference TRBV13 and TRBJ1-5, reads AAGVIQSPRHLIKEKRETATLKCYPIPRHDTVYWYQQGPGQDPQFLISFYEKMQSDKGSIPDRFSAQQFSDYHSELNMSSLELGDSALYFCASSLGPPYGNQPQHFGDGTRLSIL.

This chain links TRBV18 with TRBJ1-2, with 7 nucleotides matching TRBD1. The CDR3 is 14 amino acids. CDR1 KGHSH and CDR2 LQKENI come from the germline V gene. V trimming: 3 bases; J trimming: 4 bases; junction bases outside the gene matches: 5. As DNA, the CDR3 is TGTGCCAGCTCACCCATACAGGGGAGCTATGGCTACACCTTC. Translation gives CASSPIQGSYGYTF.

In DNA, the CDR3 is TGTGCCAGTAGTACGACAGCCTATGGCTACACCTTC. Its protein is CASSTTAYGYTF. This chain joins TRBV19 and TRBJ1-2; perhaps TRBD1 as D (5 bases). The V gene's germline CDR1 is LNHDA and CDR2 SQIVND (reference sequence). The V end lost 4 bases, the J end lost 4 bases, and 7 bases lay between the germline ends. The CDR3 extends over 12 amino acids.

V and J are TRBV24-1 and TRBJ1-2, with D uncertain. This CDR3 is 10 amino acids long. Trimming shortened V by 8 bases and J by 6 bases, and 6 bases separated the two germline ends. The germline V gene encodes CDR1 KGHDR and CDR2 SFDVKD. CDR3 bases: TGTGCCACCAATTCTAATGGCTACACCTTC. As protein: CATNSNGYTF.

This clone appeared once. The chain uses TRBV4-1 and TRBJ1-2; 7 nucleotides agree with TRBD1. This CDR3 is built from 16 residues. V was clipped by 6 bases and J by 2 bases; unmatched bases: 12. In germline, CDR1 is MGHRA, CDR2 YSYEKL. DNA of the CDR3: TGCGCCAGCAGTCAGACAGGGTTACGGCGGAACTATGGCTACACCTTC. Translating it yields CASSQTGLRRNYGYTF.

The rearrangement joins TRBV6-1 to TRBJ1-6; no reliable D call. Trimming removed 2 bases at V and 0 bases at J, with 8 bases between. CDR1 and CDR2 from the germline V gene are MNHNS and SASEGT. The CDR3 runs to 16 residues. CDR3 sequence: CASSEWFSSYNSPLHF. The CDR3 bases are TGTGCCAGCAGTGAATGGTTCAGCTCCTATAATTCACCCCTCCACTTT.